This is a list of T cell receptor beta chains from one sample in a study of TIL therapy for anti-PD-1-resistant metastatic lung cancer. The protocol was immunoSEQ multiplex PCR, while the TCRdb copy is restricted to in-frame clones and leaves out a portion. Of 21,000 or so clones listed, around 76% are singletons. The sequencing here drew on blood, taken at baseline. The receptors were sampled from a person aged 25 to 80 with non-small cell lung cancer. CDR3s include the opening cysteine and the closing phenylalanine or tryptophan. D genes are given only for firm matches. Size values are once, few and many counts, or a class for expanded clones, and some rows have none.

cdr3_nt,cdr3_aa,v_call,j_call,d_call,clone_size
TGTGCCAGCAGCTTAGCTGCGGGAGGGCCTATGGATGAGCAGTTCTTC,CASSLAAGGPMDEQFF,TRBV7-8,TRBJ2-1,TRBD2,once
TGTGCCAGCAGCTCGCAGGGTTCCGGGGAGCTGTTTTTT,CASSSQGSGELFF,TRBV11-2,TRBJ2-2,-,-
TGTGCCAGCAGCTTGGAGCAGGGGAGGAACACTGAAGCTTTCTTT,CASSLEQGRNTEAFF,TRBV5-4,TRBJ1-1,-,medium-sized
TGTGCCAGTAGTGAGACAGGGGGTAGCAATCAGCCCCAGCATTTT,CASSETGGSNQPQHF,TRBV19,TRBJ1-5,TRBD1,few
TGTGCCAGCAGGGCGACAGGGCCCACCGGGGAGCTGTTTTTT,CASRATGPTGELFF,TRBV10-3,TRBJ2-2,TRBD1,-
TGTGCCAGCAGCTTGACTAGCGGACAAGAGACCCAGTACTTC,CASSLTSGQETQYF,TRBV5-6,TRBJ2-5,TRBD2,-
TGTGCCACCAAAGTCCAAGGGTCCTTGGGGCAGTACTTC,CATKVQGSLGQYF,TRBV28,TRBJ2-7,-,-
TGCGCCAGCAGGGGTTCGAACAGGGGCACTGAAGCTTTCTTT,CASRGSNRGTEAFF,TRBV4-1,TRBJ1-1,TRBD1,few
TGTGCCAGCAGCGTAGGGAGGGACTCCTCAGATACGCAGTATTTT,CASSVGRDSSDTQYF,TRBV9,TRBJ2-3,-,once
TGTGCCAGCTCACCAGGGATAACGGGTCAGCCCCAGCATTTT,CASSPGITGQPQHF,TRBV18,TRBJ1-5,-,-
TGCAGCGTTGAGCAACAGGGTTCCGGGGAGCTGTTTTTT,CSVEQQGSGELFF,TRBV29-1,TRBJ2-2,-,-
TGCAGCGTTGAACCAGTGACAGGCTTCTACGAGCAGTACTTC,CSVEPVTGFYEQYF,TRBV29-1,TRBJ2-7,-,-
TGTGCCAGCAGCGCCCCGGCTAACTATGGCTACACCTTC,CASSAPANYGYTF,TRBV5-5,TRBJ1-2,-,-
TGTGCCAGTTTACGGGGAGGCCAGTACCAAGAGACCCAGTACTTC,CASLRGGQYQETQYF,TRBV28,TRBJ2-5,-,few
TGTGCCAGCAGCTTAGGCGGGACGAGCTCCTATAATTCACCCCTCCACTTT,CASSLGGTSSYNSPLHF,TRBV11-1,TRBJ1-6,-,few
TGCGCCAGCAGCCTATATCCCCCGGGGGACGTCAACTATGGCTACACCTTC,CASSLYPPGDVNYGYTF,TRBV5-1,TRBJ1-2,-,-
TGTGCCAGCAGCCGTCGGACTAGCGGGCGCAATGAGCAGTTCTTC,CASSRRTSGRNEQFF,TRBV7-2,TRBJ2-1,TRBD2,-
TGTGCCGGTGGGGCAGATCAGCCCCAGCATTTT,CAGGADQPQHF,TRBV10-3,TRBJ1-5,-,-
TGTGCCAGTAGTATCCCCACGGGGGGCCAAGAGACCCAGTACTTC,CASSIPTGGQETQYF,TRBV19,TRBJ2-5,TRBD2,-
TGTGCCAGCAGCTCCGACAGTACCTATGGCTACACCTTC,CASSSDSTYGYTF,TRBV6-5,TRBJ1-2,-,few
TGCGCCAGCAGCCACCGGACAGGGCCCTACGAGCAGTACTTC,CASSHRTGPYEQYF,TRBV4-3,TRBJ2-7,TRBD1,-
TGTGCCAGCTCACCAGGGGTTCAAGAGACCCAGTACTTC,CASSPGVQETQYF,TRBV18,TRBJ2-5,-,-
TGTGCCAGCAGTTTAGGAATCTACTCCTATGGCTACACCTTC,CASSLGIYSYGYTF,TRBV28,TRBJ1-2,-,once
TGTGCCAGCAGCTTAGACCACACCGGGGAGCTGTTTTTT,CASSLDHTGELFF,TRBV5-6,TRBJ2-2,-,-
TGTGCCATCAGTGAAGTAGCGGGAGTTGCGCCCGGGGAGCTGTTTTTT,CAISEVAGVAPGELFF,TRBV10-3,TRBJ2-2,TRBD2,-
TGTGCCAGCTTATGGACAGGGAGAAACGAGCAGTACTTC,CASLWTGRNEQYF,TRBV6-1,TRBJ2-7,TRBD1,few
TGTGCCAGCAGCTCTAGCGGGCCTGGCTCCTACGAGCAGTACTTC,CASSSSGPGSYEQYF,TRBV5-4,TRBJ2-7,TRBD2,-
TGTGCCAGCAGCGGACAGGGTCATGGCTACACCTTC,CASSGQGHGYTF,TRBV11-2,TRBJ1-2,TRBD1,-
TGTGCCAGCAGCTTAGTCCCGCGGAGCTCCTACGAGCAGTACTTC,CASSLVPRSSYEQYF,TRBV7-9,TRBJ2-7,-,few
TGTGCCAGCTCCTATTATTGGGACACTGAAGCTTTCTTT,CASSYYWDTEAFF,TRBV18,TRBJ1-1,-,-
TGTGCCAGCAGTTTTTCAGGGAGCTCCTATAATTCACCCCTCCACTTT,CASSFSGSSYNSPLHF,TRBV28,TRBJ1-6,-,few
TGTGCCAGCAGTTCCCAGGTTCCGTATGGGCGCGCCCTCTATGGCTACACCTTC,CASSSQVPYGRALYGYTF,TRBV27,TRBJ1-2,-,-
TGTGCCAGCAGCTCGGACACGAACACTGAAGCTTTCTTT,CASSSDTNTEAFF,TRBV7-6,TRBJ1-1,-,few
TGCGCCATTGACGGGGAGCTGTTTTTT,CAIDGELFF,TRBV10-2,TRBJ2-2,-,-
TGTGCCAGTACCGCAGCCGGGACAGGGAACAATCAGCCCCAGCATTTT,CASTAAGTGNNQPQHF,TRBV19,TRBJ1-5,TRBD1,-
TGTGCCAGTAGTATCCTGGGGGCAGTCTACGATACGCAGTATTTT,CASSILGAVYDTQYF,TRBV19,TRBJ2-3,-,-
TGTGCCATCAGTGAGTCAGGGACAGGGAATGAAAAACTGTTTTTT,CAISESGTGNEKLFF,TRBV10-3,TRBJ1-4,TRBD1,-
TGTGCCAGCAGTTACTCGTTAGCAGATACGCAGTATTTT,CASSYSLADTQYF,TRBV6-5,TRBJ2-3,-,-
TGTGCCAGTAGTATAGTTGGGATCTCTGGAAACACCATATATTTT,CASSIVGISGNTIYF,TRBV19,TRBJ1-3,-,-
TGTGCCAGCAGTGATTCAGGGTACAATCAGCCCCAGCATTTT,CASSDSGYNQPQHF,TRBV2,TRBJ1-5,-,-
TGTGCCAGCAGTGGGCCGGCCTGGGCCTACACCTTC,CASSGPAWAYTF,TRBV6-1,TRBJ1-2,-,few
TGTGCCAGCAGCGTAGGGAGCGGGTGGACGGGGGATACGCAGTATTTT,CASSVGSGWTGDTQYF,TRBV9,TRBJ2-3,-,-
TGTGCCAGTGCGGGGGACAGAAAAAACAGGGCCTACGAGCAGTACTTC,CASAGDRKNRAYEQYF,TRBV2,TRBJ2-7,-,-
TGTGCCAGCAGCGCGGGAGAGGACCAAGAGACCCAGTACTTC,CASSAGEDQETQYF,TRBV9,TRBJ2-5,-,-
TGTGCCACCAGCATCTCCCAGACTAGCAATCCCACAGATACGCAGTATTTT,CATSISQTSNPTDTQYF,TRBV15,TRBJ2-3,TRBD2,few